These 15 T cell receptor beta chains originate from one sample sequenced in a study of PD-L1 blockade in urothelial cancer. Clones were sequenced by immunoSEQ multiplex PCR, and TCRdb holds only the in-frame ones, with some missing. The data hold around 26,000 clones, with 75% to 90% observed a single time. Sample: PBMCs, taken around atezolizumab (anti-PD-L1) treatment. The source of these receptors is a man aged 60 to 69 with urothelial cancer.

The chain has TRBV4-1 and TRBJ1-2; 8 nucleotides match TRBD1. J gave up 4 bases and V 2 bases, and 6 bases lay outside the gene matches. The CDR3 runs to 15 residues. Per the germline V gene, CDR1 is MGHRA and CDR2 is YSYEKL. The CDR3 protein is CASSQPQQGGYGYTF. The CDR3 DNA sequence: TGCGCCAGCAGCCAACCCCAACAGGGGGGCTATGGCTACACCTTC.

The CDR3 protein is CSVAGTGVSGNTIYF. CDR3 sequence (DNA): TGCAGCGTTGCTGGGACAGGGGTTTCTGGAAACACCATATATTTT. The gene calls are TRBV29-1 and TRBJ1-3; 10 bases agree with TRBD1. The trim removed 4 bases at V and 1 base at J, leaving 4 bases unmatched. This CDR3 comprises 15 residues. The germline V gene encodes CDR1 SQVTM and CDR2 ANQGSEA.

V is TRBV27 and J is TRBJ1-2, with no clear D. V lost 8 bases and J 7 bases, leaving 17 bases between the germline ends. Germline loops: CDR1 MNHEY, CDR2 SMNVEV (reference sequence). The CDR3 runs to 13 residues. The CDR3 reads CASHRERTSGYTF. The CDR3, as DNA: TGTGCCAGCCATCGGGAGAGGACTTCTGGCTACACCTTC.

This clone was seen a single time. This rearrangement joins TRBV6-5 to TRBJ1-2; 8 bases are shared with TRBD1. The CDR3 runs 15 residues. V lost 2 bases, J lost 4 bases, and 6 bases stayed unmatched. CDR1 is MNHEY and CDR2 is SVGAGI in the germline V gene. DNA for the CDR3: TGTGCCAGCAGTTACGGCGGGACAGGTTCCTATGGCTACACCTTC. It yields the protein CASSYGGTGSYGYTF.

This clone appeared a single time. CDR3 in amino acids: CAGTGVTYGYTF. CDR3 DNA: TGTGCCGGGACAGGGGTTACCTATGGCTACACCTTC. The chain is built from TRBV6-1 and TRBJ1-2; 10 bases agree with TRBD1. Germline lookup yields CDR1 MNHNS and CDR2 SASEGT. Germline trimming cut 11 bases from V and 4 bases from J; bases unmatched to any gene: 4. This CDR3 spans 12 amino acids.

The CDR3 sequence is CASSSPPGQGIDYGYTF. The CDR3 DNA reads as TGTGCCAGCAGCTCCCCACCGGGACAGGGGATCGACTATGGCTACACCTTC. The chain has TRBV13 and TRBJ1-2; 10 bases fit TRBD1. V shed 4 bases and J 3 bases; nucleotides not matched to a gene: 11. This CDR3 is built from 17 residues. Germline values: CDR1 PRHDT, CDR2 FYEKMQ (reference sequence).

This chain links TRBV5-4 with TRBJ1-1; 9 nucleotides align to TRBD1. CDR3 size: 14 residues. Germline assignment: CDR1 SGHNT and CDR2 YYREEE (reference sequence). Trimming took 5 bases from V and 1 from J; bases not matched to a gene: 3. CDR3 in amino acids: CASRKQGANTEAFF. The CDR3 coding sequence is TGTGCCAGCAGGAAACAGGGGGCGAACACTGAAGCTTTCTTT.

V is TRBV10-3 and J is TRBJ2-5; TRBD2 aligns across 8 bases. The CDR3 has 15 amino acids. The germline V gene encodes CDR1 ENHRY and CDR2 SYGVKD. V was clipped by 6 bases and J by 2 bases; unmatched bases: 8. The DNA of the CDR3 is TGTGCCATCAGGGGAACTAGCGGCACTCAAGAGACCCAGTACTTC. This codes for CAIRGTSGTQETQYF.

This clone was seen only a few times. V usage is TRBV14 and J usage is TRBJ1-6; the D gene is possibly TRBD1 (6 bases). V was trimmed by 3 bases and J by 11 bases, leaving 17 bases between them. This CDR3 spans 15 amino acids. CDR1 is SGHDN and CDR2 is FVKESK in the germline V gene. The chain's CDR3 is CASSQDPQGRAPLHF. CDR3 coding DNA: TGTGCCAGCAGCCAGGACCCACAGGGTAGGGCACCCCTCCACTTT.

This rearrangement joins TRBV30 to TRBJ1-4; 10 bases are shared with TRBD1. Trimming at V came to 8 bases and at J to 11 bases, leaving 11 bases not matched to a gene. From germline, CDR1 is GTSNPN and CDR2 SVGIG (reference sequence). This CDR3 has 13 residues. In DNA, the CDR3 is TGTGCCGGGATCCGGGACAGGGGTGAGAAACTGTTTTTT. Protein product: CAGIRDRGEKLFF.

V and J are TRBV10-1 and TRBJ2-3; 9 bases are shared with TRBD2. CDR1 is WNHNN and CDR2 is SYGVQD in the germline V gene (reference sequence). V gave up 2 bases and J gave up 5 bases; unmatched junction bases: 8. The CDR3 has 16 residues. This CDR3 reads CASSEHPAGGLDTQYF. CDR3 nucleotides: TGCGCCAGCAGTGAGCATCCAGCGGGAGGTCTAGATACGCAGTATTTT.

This rearrangement joins TRBV5-1 to TRBJ2-1, with a weak D call TRBD1 (6 bases). The germline V gene has CDR1 SGHRS and CDR2 YFSETQ. Trimming took off 4 bases at V and 1 base at J, with 12 bases between the two ends. This CDR3 contains 15 residues. CDR3 sequence (DNA): TGCGCCAGCAGCGCACCGGACAGATCCTACAATGAGCAGTTCTTC. Translating gives CASSAPDRSYNEQFF. Drawing the rest from reference TRBV5-1 and TRBJ2-1, the complete variable domain is KAGVTQTPRYLIKTRGQQVTLSCSPISGHRSVSWYQQTPGQGLQFLFEYFSETQRNKGNFPGRFSGRQFSNSRSEMNVSTLELGDSALYLCASSAPDRSYNEQFFGPGTRLTVL.

The J gene is TRBJ1-1, the V gene TRBV5-1; D call uncertain. The CDR3 extends over 14 amino acids. Deletions cut 3 bases from V and 0 bases from J, with 9 bases between. CDR1 is SGHRS, CDR2 YFSETQ, per germline. CDR3 coding DNA: TGCGCCAGCAGCTCTCAGGTGCTGAACACTGAAGCTTTCTTT. It is translated as CASSSQVLNTEAFF.

This chain uses TRBV7-9 with TRBJ1-2; unclear D gene. V was clipped by 4 bases and J by 4 bases, with 10 bases between them. The CDR3 has 13 residues. Germline V CDR1 and CDR2: SEHNR, FQNEAQ (reference sequence). In nucleotides, the CDR3 is TGTGCCAGCAGCTGGACGGGAGCCTATGGCTACACCTTC. Translation: CASSWTGAYGYTF. Full variable domain (outside the CDR3, taken from reference TRBV7-9 and TRBJ1-2): DTGVSQNPRHKITKRGQNVTFRCDPISEHNRLYWYRQTLGQGPEFLTYFQNEAQLEKSRLLSDRFSAERPKGSFSTLEIQRTEQGDSAMYLCASSWTGAYGYTFGSGTRLTVV.

V usage is TRBV11-2 and J usage is TRBJ2-1, with 11 bases lining up with TRBD2. This CDR3 is built from 18 residues. Germline V gene lookup returns CDR1 SGHAT and CDR2 FQNNGV. The V and J ends lost 1 base and 1 base, in that order; junction bases with no gene match: 6. This CDR3 is CASSLVPSGGTSYNEQFF. In DNA, the CDR3 is TGTGCCAGCAGCTTAGTTCCTAGCGGGGGGACTTCCTACAATGAGCAGTTCTTC.